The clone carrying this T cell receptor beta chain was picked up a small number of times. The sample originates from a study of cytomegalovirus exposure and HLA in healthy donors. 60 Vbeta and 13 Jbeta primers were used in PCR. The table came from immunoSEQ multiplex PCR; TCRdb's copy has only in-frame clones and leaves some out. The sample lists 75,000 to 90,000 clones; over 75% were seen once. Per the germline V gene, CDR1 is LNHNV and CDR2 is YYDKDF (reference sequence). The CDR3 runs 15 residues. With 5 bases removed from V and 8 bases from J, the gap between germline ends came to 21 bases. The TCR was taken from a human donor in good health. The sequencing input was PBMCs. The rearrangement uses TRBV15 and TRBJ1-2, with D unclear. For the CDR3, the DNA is TGTGCCACCAGCTCTATCTCGCGGGGAGGAGGAGGCTACACCTTC. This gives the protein CATSSISRGGGGYTF.